Below, 15 T cell receptor beta chains from the same sample are listed, as sequenced in a study of early T cells in non-severe SARS-CoV-2 infection. Using its own MiXCR run on the 5' RACE reads, TCRdb lists one record per CDR3 protein. Of 20,000 to 25,000 distinct CDR3 sequences in the sample, 3.5% to 5.5% were seen once. The source material was whole blood. The receptor source for this set is an adult who was a healthcare worker with PCR-confirmed SARS-CoV-2 infection or an uninfected control (not recorded which).

This clonotype came up a few times. V usage is TRBV19 and J usage is TRBJ2-3; 10 nucleotides line up with TRBD2. This CDR3 contains 13 residues. Germline CDR1 is LNHDA and CDR2 is SQIVND (reference sequence). V dropped 8 bases and J dropped 4; count of bases not matched to a gene: 3. CDR3 protein: CASERGGADTQYF. Written as DNA, the CDR3 is TGTGCCAGTGAGCGGGGGGGCGCAGATACGCAGTATTTT.

This clonotype was seen at least ten times. V is TRBV24-1 and J is TRBJ2-6; D possibly corresponds to TRBD2 (5 bases). The V gene lost 1 base and the J gene lost 2 bases, with 11 bases spanning the gap. CDR3 length equals 17 residues. CDR1 and CDR2 from the germline V gene are KGHDR and SFDVKD. The CDR3 DNA is TGTGCCACCAGTGATTTTAGCGTCGGGACTGGGGCCAACGTCCTGACTTTC. Protein: CATSDFSVGTGANVLTF.

This clonotype turned up a few times. One end of the junction fails to match germline, which may point to a read error. The chain links TRBV19 to TRBJ1-5; D might be TRBD1 (5 bases). The CDR3 extends over 13 amino acids. CDR1 is LNHDA, CDR2 SQIVND, per germline (reference sequence). The CDR3 DNA is TGTGCCAGTGAGGGGACGTGGCAGAACGATCCGCGTTTT. This codes for CASEGTWQNDPRF.

This clonotype occurred many times. The chain links TRBV5-1 to TRBJ2-3, with D unclear. Trimming took 4 bases from V and 0 from J, leaving 9 bases between them. CDR3 size: 14 residues. Germline V gives CDR1 SGHRS, CDR2 YFSETQ. DNA of the CDR3: TGCGCCAGCAGCGGATCAGCTAGCACAGATACGCAGTATTTT. This translates into CASSGSASTDTQYF.

As concerns this clonotype: This may be a read error: a much more frequent sequence differs by one nucleotide. The genes are TRBV4-3 and TRBJ2-7; perhaps TRBD2 as D (5 bases). This CDR3 comprises 14 residues. From germline, CDR1 is LGHNA and CDR2 YSLEER. CDR3 loop: CASGQVGREYEQYF. CDR3 sequence (DNA): TGCGCCAGCGGCCAAGTCGGACGGGAATACGAGCAGTACTTC.

In this sample, this clonotype turned up many times. The chain links TRBV18 to TRBJ1-5; unclear D gene. V lost 6 bases, J lost 5 bases, and 11 bases lay in between. In germline, CDR1 is KGHSH, CDR2 LQKENI. The CDR3 extends over 13 amino acids. CDR3 sequence: CASSSATDQPQHF. The CDR3 nucleotides read TGTGCCAGCTCTTCAGCCACCGATCAGCCCCAGCATTTT.

At least ten counts were recorded for this clonotype. This rearrangement joins TRBV5-1 to TRBJ1-2; D call uncertain. V dropped 0 bases and J dropped 5 bases, with 11 bases sitting between them. The CDR3 is 14 residues long. Germline V gene sequence: CDR1 SGHRS, CDR2 YFSETQ. CDR3 protein: CASSLEGFGYGYTF. The CDR3 bases are TGCGCCAGCAGCTTGGAAGGGTTTGGATATGGCTACACCTTC.

This clonotype was recorded at least ten times. The chain is built from TRBV7-2 and TRBJ2-3; TRBD2 agrees at 13 bases. Trimming removed 3 bases from V and 3 bases from J; junction bases left unmatched: 9. The CDR3 sequence is 18 residues long. CDR1 is SGHTA and CDR2 is FQGNSA in the germline V gene. The CDR3 region has the DNA TGTGCCAGCAGCTTTGCTACTAGCGGGGGGGCGGCAACAGATACGCAGTATTTT. It codes for CASSFATSGGAATDTQYF.

This clonotype was seen repeatedly, ten times or more. The V call is TRBV4-3, the J call TRBJ2-7; 7 bases map to TRBD1. Germline V CDR1 and CDR2: LGHNA, YSLEER. J gave up 2 bases and V 6 bases, and 7 bases lay outside the gene matches. The CDR3 has 14 residues. The chain's CDR3 is CASSRDRSTYEQYF. CDR3 in DNA: TGCGCCAGCAGTCGGGACAGAAGCACCTACGAGCAGTACTTC.

This clonotype was seen repeatedly, ten times or more. The rearrangement links TRBV4-3 to TRBJ2-7; a weak D match, TRBD2 (5 bases). The CDR3 is made up of 17 amino acids. Trimming removed 4 bases from V and 0 bases from J, with 19 bases in between. Looked up from germline, CDR1 is LGHNA and CDR2 is YSLEER. The CDR3 reads CASSPRPGLRSSYEQYF. In DNA form, the CDR3 reads TGCGCCAGCAGCCCTCGCCCTGGACTGAGGAGCTCCTACGAGCAGTACTTC.

V usage is TRBV12-3 or TRBV12-4 and J usage is TRBJ2-3; D unclear. The germline V and J ends were trimmed by 0 bases and 6 bases, with 7 bases remaining between them. CDR3 length equals 13 residues. The CDR3 spells CASSLASGDTQYF. The CDR3 DNA follows: TGTGCCAGCAGTTTAGCTTCCGGGGATACGCAGTATTTT.

Ten or more counts support this clonotype. CDR3 amino acids: CASSIGGPGSSYNEQFF. The CDR3 DNA reads TGTGCCAGTAGTATAGGGGGGCCGGGGAGCTCCTACAATGAGCAGTTCTTC. The rearrangement uses TRBV19 and TRBJ2-1; weak D call: TRBD1 (6 bases). The ends were cut back, 1 base at V and 0 bases at J, with 13 bases in the middle. The CDR3 covers 17 residues. Germline CDR1 is LNHDA and CDR2 is SQIVND (reference sequence).

This clonotype was seen many times. The chain carries TRBV6-2 or TRBV6-3 and TRBJ1-1; 7 bases are a match to TRBD1. Germline V lookup: CDR1 MNHEY, CDR2 SVGEGT. Losses at the gene ends were 2 bases for V and 2 bases for J; bases not matched to a gene: 5. CDR3 length: 15 amino acids. The DNA for the CDR3 is TGTGCCAGCAGTTACCCTAGGACAGGTAACACTGAAGCTTTCTTT. This translates into CASSYPRTGNTEAFF.

This clonotype was seen more than once but under ten times. This sequence joins TRBV25-1 and TRBJ1-2, with D uncertain. From germline, CDR1 is MGHDK and CDR2 SYGVNS. The V end lost 0 bases, the J end lost 7 bases, and 9 bases lay between the germline ends. This CDR3 is 13 amino acids long. The CDR3 coding sequence is TGTGCCAGCAGTGAATATATCAATAGTGGCTACACCTTC. Protein: CASSEYINSGYTF.

The rearrangement uses TRBV12-3 or TRBV12-4 and TRBJ1-6; a weak D match, TRBD1 (5 bases). The CDR3 totals 13 residues. Trimming stripped 3 bases from V and 8 bases from J, with 8 bases between. CDR3 in DNA: TGTGCCAGCAGTTTCATAGGGGATTCACCCCTCCACTTT. It translates to CASSFIGDSPLHF.